These T cell receptor beta chains were read from a single sample in a study of T cells in localized non-small cell lung cancer. Some clones are missing from TCRdb's copy, which holds only in-frame ones; the method was immunoSEQ multiplex PCR. The sample comprises about 30,000 clones, 70% to 90% of which are singletons, and approximately 12% rests with the top ten. The sample here was peripheral blood, taken before any cancer treatment. These receptors originate from an older female donor with stage III squamous cell lung carcinoma. The CDR3 runs from the conserved cysteine through the conserved F or W. Fields, in order: J gene, clone size, D gene, V gene, CDR3 protein, CDR3 DNA. The D gene is left open where the match is weak. The listing skips clone size in some rows; elsewhere it reads once, few, many or a size class.

>TRBJ2-3|.|TRBD1|TRBV2
CASSGRTGGTDTQYF
TGTGCCAGCAGCGGAAGGACAGGGGGAACAGATACGCAGTATTTT
>TRBJ2-3|.|TRBD2|TRBV5-4
CASSERGGLDTQYF
TGTGCCAGCAGCGAGCGGGGGGGCCTGGATACGCAGTATTTT
>TRBJ2-7|few|.|TRBV5-1
CASRARGGDSYEQYF
TGCGCCAGCAGGGCGAGAGGGGGGGACTCCTACGAGCAGTACTTC
>TRBJ1-1|.|.|TRBV6-1
CASTLEGGTEAFF
TGTGCCAGCACCTTGGAAGGAGGCACTGAAGCTTTCTTT
>TRBJ1-2|.|.|TRBV2
CASSGGIPSSYGYTF
TGTGCCAGCAGTGGGGGGATCCCCAGCAGCTATGGCTACACCTTC
>TRBJ2-3|.|.|TRBV7-3
CASSLRGLGIGSTDTQYF
TGTGCCAGCAGCTTAAGAGGTTTGGGGATCGGGAGCACAGATACGCAGTATTTT
>TRBJ1-1|.|.|TRBV14
CASSPVDNTEAFF
TGTGCCAGCAGCCCCGTCGATAACACTGAAGCTTTCTTT
>TRBJ2-3|.|.|TRBV5-5
CASSWSDSDTQYF
TGTGCCAGCAGCTGGTCGGACTCAGATACGCAGTATTTT
>TRBJ2-6|.|.|TRBV7-6
CASSLEPPSGTGANVLTF
TGTGCCAGCAGCTTAGAACCCCCATCAGGGACTGGGGCCAACGTCCTGACTTTC
>TRBJ1-3|.|.|TRBV15
CATSRDQSSGNTIYF
TGTGCCACCAGCAGAGATCAGAGCTCTGGAAACACCATATATTTT
>TRBJ2-3|.|.|TRBV5-1
CASSPSIRADTQYF
TGCGCCAGCAGTCCATCGATTAGGGCGGATACGCAGTATTTT
>TRBJ2-1|.|TRBD2|TRBV7-8
CASSGTSGGSYNEQFF
TGTGCCAGCAGCGGGACTAGCGGGGGGTCCTACAATGAGCAGTTCTTC
>TRBJ1-1|.|.|TRBV11-2
CASSLVPGVGEAFF
TGTGCCAGCAGCTTGGTGCCAGGGGTAGGTGAAGCTTTCTTT
>TRBJ2-7|.|.|TRBV7-6
CASSPRQEDPYEQYF
TGTGCCAGCAGCCCACGCCAGGAGGACCCCTACGAGCAGTACTTC
>TRBJ1-2|.|.|TRBV28
CASSTQGRGYTF
TGTGCCAGCAGTACACAGGGCCGGGGCTACACCTTC
>TRBJ1-5|.|.|TRBV19
CASSITTDSNQPQHF
TGTGCCAGTAGTATAACAACAGATAGCAATCAGCCCCAGCATTTT
>TRBJ2-5|.|.|TRBV7-9
CASGLGEETQYF
TGTGCCAGCGGATTAGGGGAAGAGACCCAGTACTTC
>TRBJ2-7|.|.|TRBV7-3
CASSSDTLEGHEQYF
TGTGCCAGCAGCTCCGACACATTGGAAGGCCACGAGCAGTACTTC
>TRBJ2-7|.|TRBD2|TRBV5-4
CASSYEREGPYEQYF
TGTGCCAGCAGCTACGAGCGGGAGGGCCCCTACGAGCAGTACTTC
>TRBJ2-3|once|TRBD2|TRBV5-1
CASSDGTSGVTDTQYF
TGCGCCAGCAGCGACGGGACTAGCGGGGTCACAGATACGCAGTATTTT
>TRBJ2-3|.|.|TRBV6-5
CASRRVIEGDTQYF
TGTGCCAGCCGACGGGTAATAGAGGGGGATACGCAGTATTTT
>TRBJ2-2|.|.|TRBV4-1
CASSQREGGTGELFF
TGCGCCAGCAGCCAAAGGGAAGGGGGCACCGGGGAGCTGTTTTTT
>TRBJ2-3|.|TRBD1|TRBV28
CASSTDRTSTDTQYF
TGTGCCAGCAGCACGGACAGGACTAGCACAGATACGCAGTATTTT
>TRBJ1-6|.|TRBD1|TRBV5-5
CASSLNSGTGNSPLHF
TGTGCCAGCAGCTTAAACTCCGGGACAGGGAATTCACCCCTCCACTTT
>TRBJ2-1|.|TRBD2|TRBV7-3
CASSLTGPSGGSSLNEQFF
TGTGCCAGCAGTTTAACTGGACCCAGCGGGGGATCCTCCCTCAATGAGCAGTTCTTC
>TRBJ2-3|.|TRBD2|TRBV7-2
CASSFGLAGGLGSDTQYF
TGTGCCAGCAGCTTCGGACTAGCGGGGGGGCTCGGCTCAGATACGCAGTATTTT
>TRBJ1-4|.|.|TRBV7-2
CASSLDSAAFNEKLFF
TGTGCCAGCAGCTTAGATTCGGCAGCCTTTAATGAAAAACTGTTTTTT
>TRBJ1-1|.|.|TRBV7-3
CASRSQGGTEAFF
TGTGCCAGCAGATCACAGGGAGGGACTGAAGCTTTCTTT
>TRBJ2-3|.|.|TRBV7-2
CASSLAEIIARTDTQYF
TGTGCCAGCAGCTTAGCTGAGATAATAGCCCGCACAGATACGCAGTATTTT
>TRBJ1-1|.|.|TRBV6-5
CASSPRDGAEAFF
TGTGCCAGCAGTCCACGGGACGGAGCTGAAGCTTTCTTT
>TRBJ2-5|.|.|TRBV7-2
CASTAGDLQETQYF
TGTGCCAGCACCGCCGGGGACCTCCAAGAGACCCAGTACTTC
>TRBJ2-5|.|TRBD1|TRBV7-8
CASSLGRRTGGMQTQYF
TGTGCCAGCAGCTTAGGACGGAGGACAGGGGGCATGCAGACCCAGTACTTC
>TRBJ2-1|.|TRBD2|TRBV5-1
CASSLPGTSGADEQFF
TGCGCCAGCAGCTTGCCCGGGACTAGCGGGGCGGATGAGCAGTTCTTC
>TRBJ1-2|.|TRBD1|TRBV25-1
CASSGRDRGIYGYTF
TGTGCCAGCAGTGGGAGGGACAGGGGGATCTATGGCTACACCTTC
>TRBJ1-3|.|.|TRBV15
CATSRDTASGNTIYF
TGTGCCACCAGCAGAGATACGGCCTCTGGAAACACCATATATTTT
>TRBJ2-7|.|TRBD2|TRBV7-6
CASSLVRSGGGADEQYF
TGTGCCAGCAGCTTAGTCCGCAGCGGCGGGGGGGCCGATGAGCAGTACTTC
>TRBJ1-2|.|.|TRBV7-9
CASSARRDPRLYGYTF
TGTGCCAGCAGCGCACGCCGGGATCCCCGGCTCTATGGCTACACCTTC
>TRBJ2-7|.|.|TRBV7-8
CASSFLASSSYEQYF
TGTGCCAGCAGCTTCCTGGCTAGTTCCTCCTACGAGCAGTACTTC
>TRBJ2-5|.|TRBD2|TRBV9
CASTRTSGEETQYF
TGTGCCAGCACCCGGACTAGCGGGGAAGAGACCCAGTACTTC
>TRBJ1-1|.|.|TRBV6-6
CASSTQNTEAFF
TGTGCCAGCAGTACACAAAACACTGAAGCTTTCTTT
>TRBJ2-1|.|.|TRBV6-4
CASSSSHNEQFF
TGTGCCAGCAGTTCGTCCCACAATGAGCAGTTCTTC
>TRBJ2-2|.|.|TRBV6-5
CASRFGVTAGGELFF
TGTGCCAGCAGATTTGGGGTAACGGCGGGCGGGGAGCTGTTTTTT
>TRBJ1-1|.|.|TRBV5-1
CASSLNQGRTEAFF
TGCGCCAGCAGCTTGAACCAGGGACGGACTGAAGCTTTCTTT
>TRBJ1-4|.|.|TRBV30
CAWDAGLGGEKLFF
TGTGCCTGGGACGCGGGCCTCGGAGGGGAAAAACTGTTTTTT
>TRBJ2-3|.|.|TRBV5-6
CASKTFRVSTDTQYF
TGTGCCAGCAAAACCTTTAGGGTGAGCACAGATACGCAGTATTTT
>TRBJ2-5|.|.|TRBV9
CASSVDSEAETQYF
TGTGCCAGCAGCGTAGATTCAGAGGCAGAGACCCAGTACTTC